These 12 T cell receptor beta chains were sequenced from one sample in a study of naive and memory T cell subsets. Two oligonucleotides, mixed equimolar, formed the beta constant-region primer covering TRBC1 and TRBC2. Nested alpha and beta constant-region primers with the SP2 primer drove four PCR rounds on ligated cDNA. TCRdb redid the calling of the UMI-ligation and nested PCR reads with MiXCR, one entry per CDR3 protein. The data show about 150,000 distinct CDR3 sequences, about 20% seen once. Antigens for these TCRs are unknown. Whole-study findings and limits: A few larger clonotypes appeared in naive repertoires, especially CD8, possibly memory cells re-expressing CD45RA.

The sample was naive CD4+ T cells from blood. The receptors were sampled from a human donor in good health.

This clonotype appeared a few times. The DNA is omitted, as the CDR3 cannot be located on it reliably, and the CDR3 follows TCRdb's listing. The V call is TRBV6-6, the J call TRBJ2-7; the table's TRBD2 call for D was not verified on the DNA. Germline CDR1 reads MNHNY; CDR2 reads SVGAGI (reference sequence). The CDR3 sequence runs 18 residues, both termini included. The CDR3 spells CASSYSILAQTSPYEQYF.

The chain has TRBV12-3 or TRBV12-4 and TRBJ2-1; 9 bases map to TRBD1. This CDR3 is built from 14 residues. The trim removed 7 bases at V and 6 bases at J, leaving 7 bases unmatched. CDR3 coding DNA: TGTGCCAGCAACCTCGGGACAGGGCTCAATGAGCAGTTCTTC. Its translation: CASNLGTGLNEQFF.

The chain has TRBV6-2 or TRBV6-3 and TRBJ1-1; possibly TRBD1 for D (5 bases). The germline V gene encodes CDR1 MNHEY and CDR2 SVGEGT. V dropped 6 bases and J dropped 0 bases, with 14 bases sitting between them. CDR3 length equals 15 residues. As DNA, the CDR3 is TGTGCCAGCAGCGAACCGGGACCGATGAACACTGAAGCTTTCTTT. It translates to CASSEPGPMNTEAFF.

This clonotype has a handful of counts. The chain uses TRBV27 and TRBJ1-6, with no clear D. With 8 bases removed from V and 6 bases from J, the gap between germline ends came to 17 bases. Germline V lookup: CDR1 MNHEY, CDR2 SMNVEV (reference sequence). This CDR3 spans 15 amino acids. CDR3 amino acids: CASRVLPGFNSPLHF. DNA of the CDR3: TGTGCCAGCCGCGTGCTACCGGGTTTTAATTCACCCCTCCACTTT.

This clonotype was seen only a few times. V is TRBV12-3 or TRBV12-4 and J is TRBJ2-1, with D perhaps being TRBD1 or TRBD2 (5 bases each). The CDR3 contains 14 residues. V was shortened by 8 bases and J by 0 bases, with 11 bases between the two germline ends. The CDR3 bases are TGTGCCAGCCGGACTGACAGCTCCTACAATGAGCAGTTCTTC. Its protein product is CASRTDSSYNEQFF.

The sample holds many counts of this clonotype. The V gene is TRBV5-1, the J gene TRBJ2-3; D unclear. The CDR3 covers 14 residues. Germline assignment: CDR1 SGHRS and CDR2 YFSETQ. Trimming removed 6 bases from V and 4 bases from J, with 15 bases in between. CDR3 in DNA: TGCGCCAGCACCCAGGATCGCGGCCCAGATACGCAGTATTTT. This translates into CASTQDRGPDTQYF.

This clonotype was counted many times. The chain has TRBV6-5 and TRBJ2-1, with 8 nucleotides matching TRBD2. V shed 6 bases, J shed 0 bases, and the junction held 7 bases outside the gene matches. Looked up from germline, CDR1 is MNHEY and CDR2 is SVGAGI. The CDR3 is 16 amino acids. CDR3 sequence: CASSSSGPSSYNEQFF. The CDR3 nucleotides are TGTGCCAGCAGCTCTAGCGGGCCCAGCTCCTACAATGAGCAGTTCTTC.

This clonotype was found a few times. The V call is TRBV7-2, the J call TRBJ2-1, with 11 nucleotides matching TRBD2. The germline gives CDR1 SGHTA, CDR2 FQGNSA. This CDR3 region has 17 residues. The ends lost 6 bases at V and 4 bases at J; junction bases unmatched: 11. The CDR3 DNA follows: TGTGCCAGCAGACTCCCCTGGACTAGCGGGCCATACAATGAGCAGTTCTTC. This gives the protein CASRLPWTSGPYNEQFF.

This clonotype was seen more than once but under ten times. The V gene is TRBV12-3 or TRBV12-4, the J gene TRBJ2-7, with TRBD1 identical over 9 bases. This CDR3 is built from 14 residues. Trimming took 6 bases from V and 5 from J; bases not matched to a gene: 8. CDR3 nucleotides: TGTGCCAGCAGGTTGGGGACAGGGCAGGACGAGCAGTACTTC. The encoded protein is CASRLGTGQDEQYF.

At least ten counts were recorded for this clonotype. This chain links TRBV29-1 with TRBJ2-7; no clear D. The CDR3 sequence is 14 residues long. Germline lookup yields CDR1 SQVTM and CDR2 ANQGSEA. V lost 0 bases to trimming and J lost 1 base, with 10 bases between them. The CDR3 region has the DNA TGCAGCGTTGAAGACAACCCTAGGTCCTACGAGCAGTACTTC. It specifies CSVEDNPRSYEQYF.

V and J are TRBV6-1 and TRBJ1-5; the D is unclear. This CDR3 comprises 18 residues. Trimming pared 1 base from V and 5 bases from J, leaving 21 bases between. Germline lookup yields CDR1 MNHNS and CDR2 SASEGT. CDR3 nucleotides: TGTGCCAGCAGTGAAGATGAGGGTGTGGGCCCGGCCGATCAGCCCCAGCATTTT. It codes for CASSEDEGVGPADQPQHF.

This clonotype was counted a few times. The rearrangement links TRBV5-6 to TRBJ2-3; D may correspond to TRBD1 or TRBD2 (5 bases each). Germline-derived CDR1 and CDR2 are SGHDT and YYEEEE. The CDR3 consists of 15 residues. The V end was cut by 5 bases, the J end by 2 bases, with 15 bases between. The CDR3 sequence: CASRRPRGHTDTQYF. The CDR3 coding sequence is TGTGCCAGCAGAAGGCCCCGGGGCCACACAGATACGCAGTATTTT.